This section outlines one TCR beta chain sequence together with its context. A junction boundary mismatches the germline segment, possibly from a read error. The sample comes from a study of cytomegalovirus exposure and HLA in healthy donors. CDR1 is SGHAT, CDR2 FQNNGV, per germline. This CDR3 contains 14 residues. The PCR used 60 Vbeta and 13 Jbeta primers. Generated by immunoSEQ multiplex PCR, the TCRdb table keeps only in-frame clones and is missing some. The sample records around 140,000 clones, around 72% being singletons. Sequencing was done on a sample of PBMCs. The sequence was collected from a man aged 45 to 65 in good health and CMV-seropositive. The V gene is TRBV11-2, the J gene TRBJ1-1; 7 bases align to TRBD1. For the CDR3, the DNA is TGTGCCAGCAGCTTAGATATCAGGGGGGACTTGAATCTCTTT. Its translation is CASSLDIRGDLNLF.